This TCR beta chain was observed in a study of long-term antiretroviral therapy in people with HIV. Samples were assayed with immunoSEQ v3.0 at survey level. The method was immunoSEQ multiplex PCR; TCRdb's version includes in-frame clones alone and lacks a portion of them. The sample has tens of thousands of clones, 85% seen once; the top ten hold around 9.5%. This clone was seen only a few times. The germline V gene has CDR1 LNHDA and CDR2 SQIVND (reference sequence). There are 11 residues in the CDR3. V shed 7 bases and J shed 6 bases, with 7 bases lying between them. Treatment for all HIV-infected participants took place in the United States.

The origin of this receptor is a man aged 35-49 years with HIV. The source material was unsorted PBMCs, sampled 2.3 years after starting antiretroviral therapy. The V and J genes are TRBV19 and TRBJ2-1; D may match TRBD1 or TRBD2 (5 bases each). Here the CDR3 reads CASTGSNEQFF. The CDR3 region has the DNA TGTGCCAGTACAGGGAGCAATGAGCAGTTCTTC. The whole variable domain, filled in from reference TRBV19 and TRBJ2-1, reads DGGITQSPKYLFRKEGQNVTLSCEQNLNHDAMYWYRQDPGQGLRLIYYSQIVNDFQKGDIAEGYSVSREKKESFPLTVTSAQKNPTAFYLCASTGSNEQFFGPGTRLTVL.